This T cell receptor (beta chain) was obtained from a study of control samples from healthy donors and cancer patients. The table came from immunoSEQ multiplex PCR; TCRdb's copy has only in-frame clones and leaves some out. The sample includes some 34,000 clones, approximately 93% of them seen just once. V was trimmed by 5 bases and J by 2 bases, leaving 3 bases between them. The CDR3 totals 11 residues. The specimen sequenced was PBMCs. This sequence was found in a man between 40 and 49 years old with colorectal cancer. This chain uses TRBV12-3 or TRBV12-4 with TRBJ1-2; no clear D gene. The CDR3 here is CASSRNYGYTF. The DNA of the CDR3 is TGTGCCAGCAGTAGGAACTATGGCTACACCTTC.